These T cell receptor beta chains were read from a single sample in a study of T-cell memory formation after mild COVID-19. TCRdb recomputed calls from the 5' RACE reads with MiXCR, one row per CDR3 protein. The repertoire holds under 150,000 distinct CDR3 sequences, with about 24% as singletons. The sample was PBMCs or a T cell subset sorted from them (not recorded which). These TCRs come from a young man who had mild COVID-19 (a few samples of this study predate the infection). Cell type and time point are not known. Each CDR3 is given with its conserved first and last residue. D genes are given only for firm matches. Size is omitted from some rows. Given values are once, few, many or a class for expanded clones.

abundance: NA; d_gene: NA; j_gene: TRBJ2-1; v_gene: TRBV7-8; CDR3nt: TGTGCCAGCAGCCCGATCGGGGGGCTCTCCTACAATGAGCAGTTCTTC; CDR3aa: CASSPIGGLSYNEQFF
abundance: NA; d_gene: TRBD1; j_gene: TRBJ2-1; v_gene: TRBV20-1; CDR3nt: TGCAGTGCTTTTACAGGGGGAGATGAGCAGTTCTTC; CDR3aa: CSAFTGGDEQFF
abundance: NA; d_gene: TRBD2; j_gene: TRBJ2-3; v_gene: TRBV29-1; CDR3nt: TGCAGCGGAAGGTCATCAGCGGGAGAGCTAACAGATACGCAGTATTTT; CDR3aa: CSGRSSAGELTDTQYF
abundance: few; d_gene: NA; j_gene: TRBJ1-2; v_gene: TRBV6-6; CDR3nt: TGTGCCAGCATTTATGGGGTAAACTATGGCTACACCTTC; CDR3aa: CASIYGVNYGYTF
abundance: few; d_gene: NA; j_gene: TRBJ2-2; v_gene: TRBV4-1; CDR3nt: TGCGCCAGCAGCCAACGGGAATTGTCCGGGGAGCTGTTTTTT; CDR3aa: CASSQRELSGELFF
abundance: few; d_gene: NA; j_gene: TRBJ2-7; v_gene: TRBV6-2/TRBV6-3; CDR3nt: TGTGCCAGCAGTACGCGAAATTACGAGCAGTACTTC; CDR3aa: CASSTRNYEQYF
abundance: NA; d_gene: NA; j_gene: TRBJ2-2; v_gene: TRBV29-1; CDR3nt: TGCAGCGTTGAAATGATTCCCGGGGAGCTGTTTTTT; CDR3aa: CSVEMIPGELFF
abundance: NA; d_gene: NA; j_gene: TRBJ2-5; v_gene: TRBV7-9; CDR3nt: TGTGCCAGCAGCTTAGTCGGGGATCTATTAGAGACCCAGTACTTC; CDR3aa: CASSLVGDLLETQYF
abundance: NA; d_gene: NA; j_gene: TRBJ2-7; v_gene: TRBV6-6; CDR3nt: TGTGCCAGCATCGAGGCGGGCGTCGGATCATACGAGCAGTACTTC; CDR3aa: CASIEAGVGSYEQYF
abundance: few; d_gene: NA; j_gene: TRBJ1-1; v_gene: TRBV19; CDR3nt: TGTGCCACCACGCCACTCGGGACATGGAACACTGAAGCTTTCTTT; CDR3aa: CATTPLGTWNTEAFF
abundance: few; d_gene: NA; j_gene: TRBJ2-5; v_gene: TRBV11-2; CDR3nt: TGTGCCAGCACCCCCGTGGGGAGGAGTCAAGAGACCCAGTACTTC; CDR3aa: CASTPVGRSQETQYF
abundance: few; d_gene: NA; j_gene: TRBJ1-6; v_gene: TRBV7-9; CDR3nt: TGTGCCAGCAGCTTAGGCCAGGGAGGGTATTCACCCCTCCACTTT; CDR3aa: CASSLGQGGYSPLHF
abundance: NA; d_gene: NA; j_gene: TRBJ2-7; v_gene: TRBV7-6; CDR3nt: TGTGCCAGCAGCTTAGGGCCCCAGGGGGAGCAGTACTTC; CDR3aa: CASSLGPQGEQYF
abundance: NA; d_gene: TRBD1; j_gene: TRBJ2-7; v_gene: TRBV18; CDR3nt: TGTGCCAGCTCACCATCCGGGACAGGGTCCTACGAGCAGTACTTC; CDR3aa: CASSPSGTGSYEQYF
abundance: NA; d_gene: NA; j_gene: TRBJ2-7; v_gene: TRBV20-1; CDR3nt: TGCAGTGCTAGAAAGGGTAATTTCTACGAGCAGTACTTC; CDR3aa: CSARKGNFYEQYF
abundance: NA; d_gene: TRBD1; j_gene: TRBJ1-2; v_gene: TRBV15; CDR3nt: TGTGCCACCAGCTCCAGGGGGCATGGCTACACCTTC; CDR3aa: CATSSRGHGYTF
abundance: few; d_gene: TRBD1; j_gene: TRBJ2-3; v_gene: TRBV7-9; CDR3nt: TGTGCAACATTCCGGGACAGGGAATGGGCAGATACGCAGTATTTT; CDR3aa: CATFRDREWADTQYF
abundance: few; d_gene: TRBD2; j_gene: TRBJ2-1; v_gene: TRBV6-2/TRBV6-3; CDR3nt: TGTGCCAGCAGTTACAGTGGCGGGGGGCTATACAATGAGCAGTTCTTC; CDR3aa: CASSYSGGGLYNEQFF
abundance: NA; d_gene: TRBD2; j_gene: TRBJ2-3; v_gene: TRBV9; CDR3nt: TGTGCCAGCAGCCCGCCTAGCGGGGCCGGCTGGGATACGCAGTATTTT; CDR3aa: CASSPPSGAGWDTQYF
abundance: many; d_gene: NA; j_gene: TRBJ1-5; v_gene: TRBV7-8; CDR3nt: TGTGCCAGCAGCTCATGGACAGAGAATAGCAATCAGCCCCAGCATTTT; CDR3aa: CASSSWTENSNQPQHF
abundance: NA; d_gene: TRBD2; j_gene: TRBJ2-1; v_gene: TRBV4-1; CDR3nt: TGCGCCAGTAAGGATACAGCGGGGGGGAATGAGCAGTTCTTC; CDR3aa: CASKDTAGGNEQFF
abundance: NA; d_gene: NA; j_gene: TRBJ2-3; v_gene: TRBV18; CDR3nt: TGTGCCAGCTCACCACCGGGGATGGCAGATACGCAGTATTTT; CDR3aa: CASSPPGMADTQYF
abundance: few; d_gene: NA; j_gene: TRBJ2-5; v_gene: TRBV4-2; CDR3nt: TGTGCCAGCAGCCAGAAAACACCGGGACCTCGGTCGGAGACCCAGTACTTC; CDR3aa: CASSQKTPGPRSETQYF
abundance: once; d_gene: TRBD1; j_gene: TRBJ2-6; v_gene: TRBV6-1; CDR3nt: TGTGCCAGCAAGATGACAGGGGCTGGGGCCAACGTCCTGACTTTC; CDR3aa: CASKMTGAGANVLTF
abundance: NA; d_gene: NA; j_gene: TRBJ2-5; v_gene: TRBV6-6; CDR3nt: TGTGCCAGCAGCCCGACAGGTGCCCTACACTTC; CDR3aa: CASSPTGALHF
abundance: few; d_gene: NA; j_gene: TRBJ2-7; v_gene: TRBV7-9; CDR3nt: TGTGCCAGCAGCTTTGTGGGGAACGAGCAGTACTTC; CDR3aa: CASSFVGNEQYF
abundance: NA; d_gene: TRBD1; j_gene: TRBJ2-3; v_gene: TRBV28; CDR3nt: TGCCCCACCCACGGACAGGGCACAGATACGCAGTATTTT; CDR3aa: CPTHGQGTDTQYF
abundance: NA; d_gene: NA; j_gene: TRBJ2-1; v_gene: TRBV7-9; CDR3nt: TGTGCCAGCGTACAGGGTTGGAATGAGCAGTTCTTC; CDR3aa: CASVQGWNEQFF
abundance: NA; d_gene: NA; j_gene: TRBJ1-1; v_gene: TRBV12-3/TRBV12-4; CDR3nt: TGTGCCAGCAGTCCATGGGGGGTGAACACTGAAGCTTTCTTT; CDR3aa: CASSPWGVNTEAFF
abundance: NA; d_gene: NA; j_gene: TRBJ2-7; v_gene: TRBV21-1; CDR3nt: TGTGCCAGCAGCGCGGGACTCTACGAGCAGTACTTC; CDR3aa: CASSAGLYEQYF
abundance: NA; d_gene: NA; j_gene: TRBJ2-1; v_gene: TRBV7-2; CDR3nt: TGTGCCAGCAGCGTACAGGGTTCTGTGCGGTACAATGAGCAGTTCTTC; CDR3aa: CASSVQGSVRYNEQFF
abundance: few; d_gene: TRBD1; j_gene: TRBJ2-2; v_gene: TRBV5-1; CDR3nt: TGCGCCAGCAGCATGACAGGGTCGAACACCGGGGAGCTGTTTTTT; CDR3aa: CASSMTGSNTGELFF
abundance: NA; d_gene: NA; j_gene: TRBJ1-1; v_gene: TRBV2; CDR3nt: TGTGCCAGCAGTGATTCGGGTTTCGCGAACACTGAAGCTTTCTTT; CDR3aa: CASSDSGFANTEAFF